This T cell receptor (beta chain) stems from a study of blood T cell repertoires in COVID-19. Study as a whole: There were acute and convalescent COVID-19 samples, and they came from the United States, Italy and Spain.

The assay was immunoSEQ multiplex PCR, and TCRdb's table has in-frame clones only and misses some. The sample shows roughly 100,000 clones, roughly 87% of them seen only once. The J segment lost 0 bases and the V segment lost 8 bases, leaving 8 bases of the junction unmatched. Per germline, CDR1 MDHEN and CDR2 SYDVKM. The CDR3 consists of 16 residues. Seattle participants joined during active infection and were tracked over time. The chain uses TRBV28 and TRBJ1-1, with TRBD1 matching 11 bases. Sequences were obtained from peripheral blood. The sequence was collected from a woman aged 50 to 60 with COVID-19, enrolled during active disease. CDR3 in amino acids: CASQWGTGGLNTEAFF. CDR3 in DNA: TGTGCCAGCCAATGGGGGACAGGGGGTCTGAACACTGAAGCTTTCTTT.